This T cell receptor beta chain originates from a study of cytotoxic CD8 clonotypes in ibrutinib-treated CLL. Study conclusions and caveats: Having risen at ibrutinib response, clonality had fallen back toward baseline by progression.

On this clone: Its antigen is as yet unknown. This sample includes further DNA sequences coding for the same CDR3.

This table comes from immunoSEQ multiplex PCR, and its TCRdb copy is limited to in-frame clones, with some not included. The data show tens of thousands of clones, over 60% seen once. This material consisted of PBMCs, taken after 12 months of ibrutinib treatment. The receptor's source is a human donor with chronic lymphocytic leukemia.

DNA for the CDR3: TGTGCCAGCAGCGTAGGTCCGGGACAGGGCTACGAGCAGTACTTC. Its translation: CASSVGPGQGYEQYF. The J gene is TRBJ2-7, the V gene TRBV9; 9 bases align to TRBD1. CDR1 SGDLS and CDR2 YYNGEE come from the germline V gene. V lost 0 bases and J lost 3; bases outside the gene matches: 4. The CDR3 length is 15 residues.